The following is a TCR beta chain sequence with its context. The entry originates in a study of OX40 agonist ivuxolimab in advanced cancers. On the study more broadly: While on treatment, patients had intravenous ivuxolimab at 0.01 to 10 mg/kg every 2 weeks.

Sequencing was performed with immunoSEQ multiplex PCR; in TCRdb, only in-frame clones are kept and a portion is missing. The table shows 35,000 to 40,000 clones, with more than 80% occurring only once. The TCR originated in an adult with an advanced solid tumor such as melanoma, head and neck, liver or kidney cancer. Sequencing used CD4+ or CD8+ T cells sorted from blood, obtained in a trial of the OX40 agonist ivuxolimab.

CDR3: CASSLASSAYEQYF. Written as DNA, the CDR3 is TGTGCCAGCAGCTTGGCCTCGTCAGCCTACGAGCAGTACTTC. The chain has TRBV5-6 and TRBJ2-7; D unresolved. In germline, CDR1 is SGHDT, CDR2 YYEEEE. The CDR3 length is 14 residues. V lost 0 bases to trimming and J lost 2 bases, with 9 bases between them.